Following are 13 T cell receptor beta chains from one sample sequenced in a study of T cells in Graves' hyperthyroidism and ophthalmopathy. Amplified TCR beta CDR3 regions derived from RNA transcripts. Carried out on the TCR CDR3, a first-round RT-PCR used the HTBI primer set. In TCRdb, the multiplex PCR reads were re-called with MiXCR into one record per CDR3 protein. Among approximately 600,000 distinct CDR3 sequences, 12% to 15% were seen once, and the ten largest hold roughly 7.1%. Sequencing used blood. The source is a woman aged 18 to 35 with Graves' ophthalmopathy.

The chain has TRBV4-3 and TRBJ2-1; D is perhaps TRBD2 (5 bases). The CDR3 covers 14 residues. Trimming removed 2 bases from V and 7 bases from J, with 12 bases in between. CDR1 and CDR2 from the germline V gene are LGHNA and YSLEER. The CDR3 spells CASSQTFLANEQFF. CDR3 sequence (DNA): TGCGCCAGCAGCCAAACCTTCCTAGCTAATGAGCAGTTCTTC.

V usage is TRBV24-1 and J usage is TRBJ2-3, with TRBD2 matching 13 bases. Germline CDR1 KGHDR, CDR2 SFDVKD. This CDR3 has 17 amino acids. The V segment lost 1 base and the J segment 5 bases; nucleotides outside the gene matches: 5. This CDR3 reads CATSDFGLAGVVDTQYF. CDR3 bases: TGTGCCACCAGTGATTTTGGACTAGCGGGAGTTGTAGATACGCAGTATTTT.

The chain couples TRBV5-1 to TRBJ1-2, with TRBD1 matching 9 bases. Losses at the gene ends were 3 bases for V and 4 bases for J; bases not matched to a gene: 7. Germline CDR1 SGHRS, CDR2 YFSETQ. There are 15 residues in the CDR3. The CDR3 is CASSSPDRGSYGYTF. Written as DNA, the CDR3 is TGCGCCAGCAGCTCACCGGACAGGGGCAGCTATGGCTACACCTTC.

This clonotype has a count of ten or more. The J gene is TRBJ1-2, the V gene TRBV27; perhaps TRBD1 as D (6 bases). V shed 0 bases and J shed 5 bases, with 10 bases lying between them. CDR1 and CDR2 from the germline V gene are MNHEY and SMNVEV (reference sequence). The CDR3 runs 14 residues. CDR3 residues: CASSLSRGAYGYTF. The DNA of the CDR3 is TGTGCCAGCAGTTTATCGCGGGGGGCATATGGCTACACCTTC.

This clonotype was counted many times. The chain links TRBV7-9 to TRBJ2-7; TRBD2 matches at 7 bases. The germline gives CDR1 SEHNR, CDR2 FQNEAQ (reference sequence). V lost 5 bases to trimming and J lost 3 bases; unmatched junction nucleotides: 19. The CDR3 is 18 amino acids. CDR3 sequence (DNA): TGTGCCAGCAGCCCCCCCGGATCTTATGGCGGGAGTAACTACGAGCAGTACTTC. Translation gives CASSPPGSYGGSNYEQYF.

The chain carries TRBV27 and TRBJ2-2; the D is unclear. Between the trimmed V and J ends, which lost 7 bases and 2 bases, there was a span of 20 bases. Germline CDR1 is MNHEY and CDR2 is SMNVEV (reference sequence). The CDR3 spans 17 residues. The DNA for the CDR3 is TGTGCCAGCAATTACCCGAATAGACGGAAAAACACCGGGGAGCTGTTTTTT. This encodes CASNYPNRRKNTGELFF.

V gene TRBV15 combines with J gene TRBJ1-1; 7 bases align to TRBD1. CDR3 length: 12 residues. With 9 bases clipped from V and 6 bases from J, the junction kept 7 bases outside the gene matches. Germline lookup yields CDR1 LNHNV and CDR2 YYDKDF (reference sequence). CDR3 DNA: TGTGCCACGTCACAGGGGTTCCCTGAAGCTTTCTTT. Translating gives CATSQGFPEAFF.

For this clonotype: Because it lacks the conserved phenylalanine or tryptophan at the end, this CDR3 is likely a read error. V usage is TRBV3-1 and J usage is TRBJ2-1, with TRBD1 as a possible D gene (6 bases). CDR1 and CDR2 (germline): LGHDT, YNNKEL (reference sequence). The CDR3 loop spans 15 amino acids. The V end was cut by 3 bases, the J end by 0 bases, with 9 bases between. CDR3 nucleotide sequence: TGTGCCAGCAGCCACCGGGACACCTCCTACAATGAGCAGTTCTCC. As protein: CASSHRDTSYNEQFS.

This clonotype was found a few times. The junction does not match germline at one end; this may be a read error. The chain has TRBV28 and TRBJ2-1, with 8 bases lining up with TRBD2. Germline CDR1 reads MDHEN; CDR2 reads SYDVKM. CDR3 length equals 14 residues. The CDR3 sequence is CASNPGLDYSEQFF. For the CDR3, the DNA is TGTGCCAGCAACCCGGGACTAGACTACAGTGAGCAGTTCTTC.

In this sample, this clonotype turned up many times. The V gene is TRBV6-1, the J gene TRBJ2-7; TRBD2 aligns across 8 bases. This CDR3 has 14 amino acids. J lost 2 bases, V lost 7 bases, and 7 bases had no gene match. Germline V gene data show CDR1 as MNHNS and CDR2 as SASEGT. The CDR3 region has the DNA TGTGCCAGCATGGGGACTAGTGGGGCCTACGAGCAGTACTTC. This encodes CASMGTSGAYEQYF.

This chain uses TRBV20-1 with TRBJ2-7, with 12 bases aligning to TRBD2. This CDR3 spans 13 amino acids. J lost 6 bases, V lost 7 bases, and 7 bases had no gene match. CDR1 and CDR2 from the germline V gene are DFQATT and SNEGSKA (reference sequence). CDR3 sequence: CSVTTSGSCEQYF. In DNA, the CDR3 is TGCAGTGTAACGACTAGCGGGAGCTGCGAGCAGTACTTC.

This clonotype was detected many times. The genes are TRBV7-9 and TRBJ2-1, with D possibly being TRBD1 or TRBD2 (5 bases each). The CDR3 covers 13 residues. Trimming took 5 bases from V and 10 from J, leaving 15 bases between them. Germline CDR1 SEHNR, CDR2 FQNEAQ (reference sequence). The CDR3 DNA reads TGTGCCAGCAGCCCCGGGGCTCCCGTGGAGCAGTTCTTC. Its translation is CASSPGAPVEQFF.

A few counts support this clonotype. The chain links TRBV5-1 to TRBJ1-3; D is uncertain. Germline-derived CDR1 and CDR2 are SGHRS and YFSETQ. The germline V and J ends were trimmed by 5 bases and 8 bases, with 14 bases remaining between them. The CDR3 has 13 residues. The CDR3 DNA follows: TGCGCCAGCAGTTCCAGCCCCGGGGACACCATATATTTT. Protein sequence: CASSSSPGDTIYF. The whole variable domain, remainder taken from reference TRBV5-1 and TRBJ1-3, is KAGVTQTPRYLIKTRGQQVTLSCSPISGHRSVSWYQQTPGQGLQFLFEYFSETQRNKGNFPGRFSGRQFSNSRSEMNVSTLELGDSALYLCASSSSPGDTIYFGEGSWLTVV.